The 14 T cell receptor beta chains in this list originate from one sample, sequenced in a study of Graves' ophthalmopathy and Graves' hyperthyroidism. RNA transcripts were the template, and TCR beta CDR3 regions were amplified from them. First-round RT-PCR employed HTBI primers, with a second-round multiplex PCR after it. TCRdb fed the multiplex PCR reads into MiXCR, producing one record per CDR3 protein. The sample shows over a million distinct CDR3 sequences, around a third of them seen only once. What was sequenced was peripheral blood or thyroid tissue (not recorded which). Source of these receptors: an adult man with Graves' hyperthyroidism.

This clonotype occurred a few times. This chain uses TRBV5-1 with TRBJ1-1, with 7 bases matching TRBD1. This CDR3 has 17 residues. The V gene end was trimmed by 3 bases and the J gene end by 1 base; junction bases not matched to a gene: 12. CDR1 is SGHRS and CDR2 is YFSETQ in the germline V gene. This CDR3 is CASSSRTGTESNTEAFF. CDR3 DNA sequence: TGCGCCAGCAGCTCAAGGACAGGCACCGAATCGAACACTGAAGCTTTCTTT.

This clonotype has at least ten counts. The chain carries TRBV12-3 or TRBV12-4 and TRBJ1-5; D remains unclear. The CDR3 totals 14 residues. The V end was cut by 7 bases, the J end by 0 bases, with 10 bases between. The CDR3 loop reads CASTLGNSNQPQHF. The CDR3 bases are TGTGCCAGCACCCTCGGAAATAGCAATCAGCCCCAGCATTTT.

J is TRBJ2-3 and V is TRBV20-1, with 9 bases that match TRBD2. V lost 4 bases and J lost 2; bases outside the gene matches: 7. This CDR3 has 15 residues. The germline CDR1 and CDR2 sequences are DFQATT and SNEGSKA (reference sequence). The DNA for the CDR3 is TGCAGTGCTAACCTAGCGGGGACCAACACAGATACGCAGTATTTT. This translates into CSANLAGTNTDTQYF.

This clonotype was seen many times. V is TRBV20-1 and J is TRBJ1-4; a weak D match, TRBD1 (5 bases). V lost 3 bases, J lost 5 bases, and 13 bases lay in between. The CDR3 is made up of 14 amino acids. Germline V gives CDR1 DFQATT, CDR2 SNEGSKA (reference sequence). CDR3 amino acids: CSASTGLSNEKLFF. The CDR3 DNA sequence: TGCAGTGCTAGCACAGGTCTCTCCAATGAAAAACTGTTTTTT.

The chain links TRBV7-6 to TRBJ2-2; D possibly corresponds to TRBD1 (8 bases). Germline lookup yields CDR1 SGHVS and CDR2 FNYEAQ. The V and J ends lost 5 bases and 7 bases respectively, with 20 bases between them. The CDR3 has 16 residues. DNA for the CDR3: TGTGCCAGCAGCCCTAAAATACAGGGGGGGCACGGGGAGCTGTTTTTT. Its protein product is CASSPKIQGGHGELFF.

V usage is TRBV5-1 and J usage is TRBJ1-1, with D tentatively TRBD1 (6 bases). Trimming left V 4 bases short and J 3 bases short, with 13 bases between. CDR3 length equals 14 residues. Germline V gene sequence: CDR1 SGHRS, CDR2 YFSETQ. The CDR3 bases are TGCGCCAGCAGCAAAGGGACACGGGACACTGAAGCTTTCTTT. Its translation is CASSKGTRDTEAFF.

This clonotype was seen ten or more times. The DNA for the CDR3 is TGTGCCAGCAGGACAGGGGCTAGCAATCAGCCCCAGCATTTT. It is translated as CASRTGASNQPQHF. The V and J genes are TRBV2 and TRBJ1-5; 8 positions match TRBD1. The CDR3 runs 14 residues. With V trimmed by 6 bases and J by 0 bases, 1 base remained unmatched. Per germline, CDR1 SNHLY and CDR2 FYNNEI.

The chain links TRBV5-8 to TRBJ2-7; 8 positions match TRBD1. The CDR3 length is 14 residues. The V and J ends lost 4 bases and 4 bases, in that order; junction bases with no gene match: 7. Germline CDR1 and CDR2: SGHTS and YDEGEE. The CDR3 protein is CASSIRGRRYEQYF. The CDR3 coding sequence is TGTGCCAGCAGCATCAGGGGGCGCAGGTACGAGCAGTACTTC.

The CDR3 is CASSQAKTGVIGTEAFF. For the CDR3, the DNA is TGTGCCAGCAGCCAAGCAAAGACAGGGGTTATAGGCACTGAAGCTTTCTTT. V gene TRBV4-2 combines with J gene TRBJ1-1; TRBD1 agrees at 8 bases. Germline-derived CDR1 and CDR2 are LGHNA and YNFKEQ. The CDR3 spans 17 residues. V lost 1 base to trimming and J lost 4 bases; unmatched junction nucleotides: 11.

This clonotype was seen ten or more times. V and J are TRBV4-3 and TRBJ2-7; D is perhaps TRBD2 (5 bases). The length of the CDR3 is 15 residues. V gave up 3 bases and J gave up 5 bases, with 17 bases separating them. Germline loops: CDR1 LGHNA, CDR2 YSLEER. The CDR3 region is CASSHLGRTGDEQYF. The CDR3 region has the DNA TGCGCCAGCAGCCACTTAGGGCGGACTGGCGACGAGCAGTACTTC.

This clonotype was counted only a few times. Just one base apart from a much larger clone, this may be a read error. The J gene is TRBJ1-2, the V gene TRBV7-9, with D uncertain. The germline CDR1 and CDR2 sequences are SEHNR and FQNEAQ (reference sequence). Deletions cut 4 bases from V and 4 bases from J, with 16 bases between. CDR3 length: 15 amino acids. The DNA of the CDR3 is TGTGCCAGCAGCTCTGCTTCTACGGGCAGCTATGGCTACACCTTC. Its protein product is CASSSASTGSYGYTF.

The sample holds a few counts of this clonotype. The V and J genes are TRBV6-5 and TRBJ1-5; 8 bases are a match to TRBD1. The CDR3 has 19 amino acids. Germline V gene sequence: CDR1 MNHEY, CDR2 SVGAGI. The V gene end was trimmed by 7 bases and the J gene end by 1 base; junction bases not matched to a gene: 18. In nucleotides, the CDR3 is TGTGCCAGCACCGAAATCGTCCGACAGGGGTTGATCAGCAATCAGCCCCAGCATTTT. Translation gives CASTEIVRQGLISNQPQHF.

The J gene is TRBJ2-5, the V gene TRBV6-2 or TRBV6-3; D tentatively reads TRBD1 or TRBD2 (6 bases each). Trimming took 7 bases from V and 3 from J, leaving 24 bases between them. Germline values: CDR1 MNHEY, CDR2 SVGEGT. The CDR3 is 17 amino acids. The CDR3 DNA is TGTGCCAGCAATACACCCCGGTCGGCAGGGGAGGAAGAGACCCAGTACTTC. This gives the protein CASNTPRSAGEEETQYF.

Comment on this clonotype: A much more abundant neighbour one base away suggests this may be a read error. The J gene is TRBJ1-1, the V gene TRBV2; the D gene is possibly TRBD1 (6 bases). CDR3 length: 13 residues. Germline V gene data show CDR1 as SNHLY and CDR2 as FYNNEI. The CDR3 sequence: CAPDPQGLSEALF. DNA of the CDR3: TGTGCCCCCGATCCCCAGGGGCTCTCTGAAGCTCTCTTT.